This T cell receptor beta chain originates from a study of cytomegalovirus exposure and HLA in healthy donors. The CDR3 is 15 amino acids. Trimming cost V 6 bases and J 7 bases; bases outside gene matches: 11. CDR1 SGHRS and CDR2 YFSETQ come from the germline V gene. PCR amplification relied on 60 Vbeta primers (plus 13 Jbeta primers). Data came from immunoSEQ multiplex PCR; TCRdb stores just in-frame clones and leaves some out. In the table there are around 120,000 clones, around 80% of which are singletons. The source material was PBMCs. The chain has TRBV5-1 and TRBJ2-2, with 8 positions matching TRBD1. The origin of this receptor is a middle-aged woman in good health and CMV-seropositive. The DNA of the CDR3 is TGCGCCAGCACGTCCCAGGGGGCGCTGGGCGGGGAGCTGTTTTTT. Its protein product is CASTSQGALGGELFF.